One sample yielded the 10 T cell receptor beta chains listed below, sequenced in a study of beta chain features in type 1 diabetes. Of the isolated RNA, all was reverse transcribed, and so the sequenced material was expressed TCRB transcripts. The assay was immunoSEQ multiplex PCR, and TCRdb's table has in-frame clones only and misses some. Of under 250,000 clones in the sample, 25% to 35% are singletons; the top ten hold roughly 4%. Sequencing was carried out using central memory CD4+ T cells from blood. The receptors originated from a man between 25 and 39 years old in good health.

The chain is built from TRBV29-1 and TRBJ2-1, with TRBD1 matching over 7 bases. The CDR3 spans 13 residues. Per germline, CDR1 SQVTM and CDR2 ANQGSEA. The CDR3 DNA sequence: TGCAGTTTTACAGGGGTATCCTACAATGAGCAGTTCTTC. Protein product: CSFTGVSYNEQFF.

The rearrangement joins TRBV6-1 to TRBJ1-1; 10 bases map to TRBD1. Germline V gene sequence: CDR1 MNHNS, CDR2 SASEGT. The ends lost 4 bases at V and 0 bases at J; junction bases unmatched: 5. The CDR3 is 16 residues long. CDR3 amino acids: CASSVGQGELNTEAFF. For the CDR3, the DNA is TGTGCCAGCAGTGTAGGACAGGGGGAGCTGAACACTGAAGCTTTCTTT.

The chain joins TRBV7-8 to TRBJ2-3; D uncertain. Germline V CDR1 and CDR2: SGHVS, FQNEAQ. The V gene lost 4 bases and the J gene lost 7 bases, with 9 bases spanning the gap. This CDR3 has 12 amino acids. CDR3 coding DNA: TGTGCCAGCAGCTACCTCCAGAATACGCAGTATTTT. Residues: CASSYLQNTQYF.

A few counts support this clone. The same CDR3 can be traced to other DNA sequences in this sample. The CDR3 loop is CASSRGQGYEQYF. In DNA form, the CDR3 reads TGTGCCAGCAGCCGAGGTCAAGGCTACGAGCAGTACTTC. The gene calls are TRBV28 and TRBJ2-7; D remains unclear. V was trimmed by 6 bases and J by 3 bases, leaving 12 bases between them. Germline V lookup: CDR1 MDHEN, CDR2 SYDVKM. This CDR3 region has 13 residues. Full variable domain (remainder filled in from reference TRBV28 and TRBJ2-7): DVKVTQSSRYLVKRTGEKVFLECVQDMDHENMFWYRQDPGLGLRLIYFSYDVKMKEKGDIPEGYSVSREKKERFSLILESASTNQTSMYLCASSRGQGYEQYFGPGTRLTVT.

The chain uses TRBV2 and TRBJ2-7, with D possibly being TRBD1 (5 bases). There are 15 residues in the CDR3. Germline V gives CDR1 SNHLY, CDR2 FYNNEI. Trimming pared 1 base from V and 3 bases from J, leaving 13 bases between. The CDR3 here is CASSEGTFLNYEQYF. The CDR3 coding sequence is TGTGCCAGCAGTGAAGGGACATTCCTTAACTACGAGCAGTACTTC. Variable domain in full (rest from reference TRBV2 and TRBJ2-7): EPEVTQTPSHQVTQMGQEVILRCVPISNHLYFYWYRQILGQKVEFLVSFYNNEISEKSEIFDDQFSVERPDGSNFTLKIRSTKLEDSAMYFCASSEGTFLNYEQYFGPGTRLTVT.

This clone showed up just a few times. V is TRBV5-1 and J is TRBJ2-1, with D uncertain. V lost 5 bases and J lost 5, with 17 bases in between. Germline V gene lookup returns CDR1 SGHRS and CDR2 YFSETQ. This CDR3 is 15 amino acids long. The CDR3 here is CASSSGPIIDNEQFF. Here the CDR3 DNA reads TGCGCCAGCAGTTCCGGGCCCATTATTGACAATGAGCAGTTCTTC.

The gene calls are TRBV4-3 and TRBJ2-5; TRBD2 is a possible D gene (6 bases). V was clipped by 0 bases and J by 5 bases, with 13 bases between them. CDR3 size: 15 residues. Germline loops: CDR1 LGHNA, CDR2 YSLEER. The CDR3 here is CASSQDPQGRETQYF. CDR3 coding DNA: TGCGCCAGCAGCCAAGATCCGCAAGGGAGGGAGACCCAGTACTTC.

The chain links TRBV4-1 to TRBJ2-1, with TRBD2 as a possible D gene (5 bases). Germline CDR1 reads MGHRA; CDR2 reads YSYEKL. V lost 1 base and J lost 7, with 14 bases in between. CDR3 length equals 15 residues. The CDR3 protein is CASSQVATHLNEQFF. The CDR3, as DNA: TGCGCCAGCAGCCAAGTAGCGACCCATCTGAATGAGCAGTTCTTC.

A few counts support this clone. The chain uses TRBV28 and TRBJ2-7; 7 positions match TRBD1. This CDR3 comprises 17 residues. The V gene end was trimmed by 4 bases and the J gene end by 7 bases; junction bases not matched to a gene: 19. Germline loops: CDR1 MDHEN, CDR2 SYDVKM. The CDR3 DNA sequence: TGTGCCAGCAGTTCCTTAGGACAGGCGCCGTCGACTTCGGAGCAGTACTTC. Translation gives CASSSLGQAPSTSEQYF.

The chain joins TRBV7-2 to TRBJ1-1, with 12 bases fitting TRBD1. Germline V gene data show CDR1 as SGHTA and CDR2 as FQGNSA. This CDR3 is 16 amino acids long. V trimming: 2 bases; J trimming: 7 bases; junction bases outside the gene matches: 8. The CDR3 loop is CASSLSGDRGRGEAFF. CDR3 nucleotides: TGTGCCAGCAGCTTAAGCGGGGACAGGGGGCGCGGTGAAGCTTTCTTT.